This T cell receptor (beta chain) was retrieved from a study of T cell responses to AZD1222 COVID-19 vaccine. Study-wide findings and caveats: Spike-specific TCR depth and breadth grew after two AZD1222 doses. The donor cohort was predominantly white British with a female majority, and clonal diversity may have been underestimated. Spike was spanned by vaccine-associated CD4 TCRs, which were dominant at 160-218 and 743-854. As reported, nearly half of all spike-specific TCRs target variant regions that are unmutated.

As regards this clone: Its antigen is unknown. The sample holds other DNA sequences that translate to the same CDR3.

V was pared by 3 bases and J by 0 bases, with 2 bases of the junction left unmatched. The CDR3 length is 15 residues. Germline CDR1 and CDR2: MDHEN and SYDVKM. This table comes from immunoSEQ multiplex PCR, and its TCRdb copy is limited to in-frame clones, with some not included. Of nearly 90,000 clones in the sample, nearly 90% are singletons; the top ten hold about 5.8%. This clonotype was obtained from an adult in good health. This material consisted of peripheral blood, taken on day 0 of AZD1222 vaccination. V is TRBV28 and J is TRBJ2-1; TRBD2 aligns across 7 bases. CDR3 sequence reads: CASSFGGSSYNEQFF. DNA for the CDR3: TGTGCCAGCAGTTTCGGCGGGAGCTCCTACAATGAGCAGTTCTTC.